A single TCR beta chain is shown here with its context. Its target is not known. Primers included in the PCR were 60 Vbeta and 13 Jbeta primers. Using immunoSEQ multiplex PCR, the repertoire was profiled, and TCRdb retains in-frame clones only, with some absent. The sample yields about 79,000 clones, over 70% seen once. These data come from a study of cytomegalovirus exposure and HLA in healthy donors. Study overall: Falling in the Caucasian-associated ancestry cluster were less than 85% of 398 genotyped donors. Findings and caveats of the study: In vitro experiments confirmed that three CMV-associated chains were specific for CMV antigens. In an earlier analysis, in under 700 donors, most V segments appeared productive either ~87% or ~30% of the time. There was a cluster of highly shared sequence variants that was likely a sequencing artifact.

The V end was cut by 4 bases, the J end by 7 bases, with 12 bases between. The CDR3 length is 13 residues. Germline CDR1 is SGDLS and CDR2 is YYNGEE. The chain uses TRBV9 and TRBJ2-1; no firm D call. Sequenced input: PBMCs. The TCR originated in a man aged 40-49 years in good health and CMV-seropositive. This CDR3 reads CASSLVNTNEQFF. DNA of the CDR3: TGTGCCAGCAGCCTGGTGAACACGAATGAGCAGTTCTTC. Full variable domain (remainder filled in from reference TRBV9 and TRBJ2-1): DSGVTQTPKHLITATGQRVTLRCSPRSGDLSVYWYQQSLDQGLQFLIQYYNGEERAKGNILERFSAQQFPDLHSELNLSSLELGDSALYFCASSLVNTNEQFFGPGTRLTVL.